A selection of T cell receptor beta chains follows, all from one sample in a study of memory CD4+ T cells and cytomegalovirus serostatus. Profiled with immunoSEQ multiplex PCR; TCRdb holds only in-frame clones, not every one. Of about 50,000 clones listed, 82% are singletons. The specimen was memory CD4+ T cells from blood. Receptors were obtained from an adult in good health and CMV-seronegative. The CDR3 runs from the conserved cysteine through the conserved F or W. The D gene is left open where the match is weak. Where a row states a size, it is once, few, many or the class of an expanded clone; other rows omit it.

j_gene	d_gene	v_gene	abundance	CDR3nt	CDR3aa
TRBJ1-2	NA	TRBV11-2	once	TGTGCCAGCAGCTCTACCACAGGGTTTGCTCTGCATGGCTACACCTTC	CASSSTTGFALHGYTF
TRBJ1-1	NA	TRBV6-5	NA	TGTGCCAGCAGTTACAGGTCGGGGAGCACTGAAGCTTTCTTT	CASSYRSGSTEAFF
TRBJ1-2	NA	TRBV9	NA	TGTGCCAGCAGCCCTTACTGGGGGGCCTATGGCTACACCTTC	CASSPYWGAYGYTF
TRBJ2-4	NA	TRBV5-1	NA	TGCGCCAGCAGCTTGGGACAGACAGCCCCATTCAAAAACATTCAGTACTTC	CASSLGQTAPFKNIQYF
TRBJ1-2	TRBD1	TRBV19	NA	TGTGCCAGTACCCTCGGGCCCGGGACAGGGGGCCGTGGCTACACCTTC	CASTLGPGTGGRGYTF
TRBJ2-7	NA	TRBV5-4	NA	TGTGCCAGCAGCGCCGGATCCTACGAGCAGTACTTC	CASSAGSYEQYF
TRBJ1-5	NA	TRBV15	NA	TGTGCCACCAGCAGAGAGTTCCTAGGGGGGGCCCCTCTTGCCAATCAGCCCCAGCATTTT	CATSREFLGGAPLANQPQHF
TRBJ1-1	TRBD1	TRBV10-3	few	TGTGCCATCAGTGAGCCCCGACAGGGTCTCGAAGCTTTCTTT	CAISEPRQGLEAFF
TRBJ2-1	TRBD2	TRBV7-9	NA	TGTGCCAGCAGCTTAAAGGGCGGGGGGGCGCATGAGCAGTTCTTC	CASSLKGGGAHEQFF
TRBJ1-2	TRBD1	TRBV5-6	NA	TGTGCCAGCAGCTCGGACAGGGGGATCTATGGCTACACCTTC	CASSSDRGIYGYTF
TRBJ1-5	NA	TRBV19	NA	TGTGCCAGTAGTTTTTCGGGGAGCCCCGGGGTGCCCCAGCATTTT	CASSFSGSPGVPQHF
TRBJ1-5	TRBD1	TRBV6-1	NA	TGTGCCAGCAGTGCAGGGACAGGGGGCACCCAGCCCCAGCATTTT	CASSAGTGGTQPQHF
TRBJ2-7	TRBD2	TRBV7-8	NA	TGTGCCAGCAGCTTAGCCGGGGGGGGTGGATACGAGCAGTACTTC	CASSLAGGGGYEQYF
TRBJ2-3	NA	TRBV10-3	NA	TGTGCCATCAGTGAAACCCGCCGACAGTATTTT	CAISETRRQYF
TRBJ2-3	TRBD1	TRBV29-1	NA	TGCAGCGCCGGAAGGTCAGGGGGCGGTTCTTCACTTTCCACAGATACGCAGTATTTT	CSAGRSGGGSSLSTDTQYF
TRBJ1-3	NA	TRBV6-6	NA	TGTGCCAGCAGTTCGTGGAGCGGAGGAAACACCATATATTTT	CASSSWSGGNTIYF
TRBJ1-5	TRBD1	TRBV19	NA	TGTGCCAGTAGTATATACGGGACAGGGGGCGGTCAGCCCCAGCATTTT	CASSIYGTGGGQPQHF
TRBJ1-6	NA	TRBV2	once	TGTGCCAGCAGTTGGGGGCAGGAATCACCCCTCCACTTT	CASSWGQESPLHF
TRBJ1-2	NA	TRBV6-1	NA	TGTGCCAGCAGTTTAAACAGGGACTTCTATGGCTACACCTTC	CASSLNRDFYGYTF
TRBJ1-1	TRBD1	TRBV4-2	NA	TGTGCCAGCAGCCAAGGGACAGGGGGCAGAATAAACACTGAAGCTTTCTTT	CASSQGTGGRINTEAFF
TRBJ1-4	NA	TRBV6-6	NA	TGTGCCAGCAGTTACGGCAGAGACAATGAAAAACTGTTTTTT	CASSYGRDNEKLFF
TRBJ1-4	TRBD1	TRBV7-2	NA	TGTGCCAGCAGCAAGGTCGGGACAGGGACTAATGAAAAACTGTTTTTT	CASSKVGTGTNEKLFF
TRBJ1-5	NA	TRBV5-1	NA	TGCGCCAGCAGCTGGGACGTCAATCAGCCCCAGCATTTT	CASSWDVNQPQHF
TRBJ2-1	TRBD2	TRBV6-5	NA	TGTGCCAGCACCGGACTAGCGGGGACCGTACAGTTCTTC	CASTGLAGTVQFF
TRBJ2-1	TRBD1	TRBV11-2	NA	TGTGCCAGCAGCTTAGACAGGGGGCGGAAGGTTGAGCAGTTCTTC	CASSLDRGRKVEQFF
TRBJ2-4	TRBD2	TRBV7-2	once	TGTGCCAGCAGCTTAGCGGCTAGCGGGGGGTGGGACATTCAGTACTTC	CASSLAASGGWDIQYF